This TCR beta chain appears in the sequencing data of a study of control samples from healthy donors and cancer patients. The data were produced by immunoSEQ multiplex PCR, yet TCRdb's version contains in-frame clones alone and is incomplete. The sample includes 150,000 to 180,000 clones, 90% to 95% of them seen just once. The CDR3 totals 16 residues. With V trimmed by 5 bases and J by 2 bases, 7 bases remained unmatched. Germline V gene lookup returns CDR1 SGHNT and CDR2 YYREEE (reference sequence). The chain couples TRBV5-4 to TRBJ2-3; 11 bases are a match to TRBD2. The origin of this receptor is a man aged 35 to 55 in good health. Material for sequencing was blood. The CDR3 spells CASSPGLAALTDTQYF. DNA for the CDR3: TGTGCCAGCAGTCCGGGACTAGCGGCCCTCACAGATACGCAGTATTTT. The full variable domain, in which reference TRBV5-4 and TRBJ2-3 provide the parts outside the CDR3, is ETGVTQSPTHLIKTRGQQVTLRCSSQSGHNTVSWYQQALGQGPQFIFQYYREEENGRGNFPPRFSGLQFPNYSSELNVNALELDDSALYLCASSPGLAALTDTQYFGPGTRLTVL.